The table lists the clone carrying this TCR beta chain with many counts. The target antigen is unknown. These data are taken from a study of T cell repertoires in cytomegalovirus infection. Study summary: CMV infection and matching HLA type were both indicated by public TCR beta signatures. Overall study results and limits: Based on cumulative public TCR beta family frequency, carriers of CMV plus the relevant HLA were identified. CMV-specific HLA-C-restricted TCR beta clonotypes dominated the ex vivo response.

V gave up 4 bases and J gave up 4 bases, with 10 bases separating them. Germline V lookup: CDR1 MDHEN, CDR2 SYDVKM. The CDR3 runs 13 residues. One entry per CDR3 protein, called by TCRdb with MiXCR from the reads. The sample has about 140,000 distinct CDR3 sequences; about 6.1% are singletons. This receptor was taken from a human donor in good health (CMV status not recorded). Some clones in this sample may be carry-over from other donors' samples. Sequenced material: PBMCs. This chain links TRBV28 with TRBJ1-1; D unresolved. CDR3 DNA sequence: TGTGCCAGCAGTTCCTCCCTTAGCACTGAAGCTTTCTTT. Encoded protein: CASSSSLSTEAFF.